This T cell receptor (beta chain) was recovered during a study of control samples from healthy donors and cancer patients. Profiling relied on immunoSEQ multiplex PCR, and the TCRdb table lists in-frame clones only, not all of them. This table holds some 150,000 clones, 75% to 95% found once. Germline loops: CDR1 SNHLY, CDR2 FYNNEI. Trimming cost V 5 bases and J 4 bases, with 20 bases left between them. CDR3 length: 16 amino acids. This TCR was sampled from a man aged 18 to 29 in good health. This sequence joins TRBV2 and TRBJ1-1, with D perhaps TRBD1 (6 bases). The sequenced sample consisted of blood. The CDR3 loop reads CASSSHREKMVTEAFF. The CDR3 nucleotides are TGTGCCAGCAGTTCGCACAGGGAGAAAATGGTCACTGAAGCTTTCTTT.